Described below is a single T cell receptor (beta chain) sequence and its context. This clonotype was observed many times. No antigen is known for it. Per-nucleotide qualities are absent, and no much larger clonotype sits a single base away. The sequencer listed for this sample is Illumina HiSeq 1500. TCRdb took the public reads, trimmed them with fastp at Q25, ran MiXCR for clone calling and kept in-frame beta chains. When rows share a CDR3 protein, they turn into one entry using the most common DNA and genes. The sample table records roughly 230,000 distinct CDR3 sequences; about 12% of these occur just once. The top ten hold 1.5% to 2% of the sample. CDR1 LNHDA and CDR2 SQIVND are derived from the germline V gene (reference sequence). Cut back by 7 bases and 2 bases, the V and J ends lie 17 bases apart. From cysteine to phenylalanine, the CDR3 is 16 amino acids long. CDR3 DNA is the only sequence kept; it has 48 bases, read in frame from the first base.

This sample was taken from a study of T cell repertoires in cytomegalovirus infection (dated by TCRdb to between 2017 and 2020). Looking at the study overall: Because public TCR beta signatures pointed to carriage of CMV infection together with the matching HLA type, the HLA type of each donor mattered for the analysis. General conclusions and limits of the study: Cumulative frequency of public TCR beta family members discriminated carriers of CMV infection plus the relevant HLA type in this cohort and an independent approximately 360-donor cohort. The ex vivo response was dominated by HLA-C-restricted CMV-specific TCR beta clonotypes, which also provided the single most frequent clonotype in two of eight donors.

The TCR was taken from a human donor in good health (CMV status not recorded). Some clones in this sample may be carry-over from other donors' samples. The sequenced material came from PBMCs. The chain uses TRBV19 and TRBJ2-2; the D gene cannot be named for sure. The CDR3 protein is CASTTLQAVNTGELFF. The bases are TGTGCCAGTACCACCTTGCAGGCGGTCAACACCGGGGAGCTGTTTTTT.